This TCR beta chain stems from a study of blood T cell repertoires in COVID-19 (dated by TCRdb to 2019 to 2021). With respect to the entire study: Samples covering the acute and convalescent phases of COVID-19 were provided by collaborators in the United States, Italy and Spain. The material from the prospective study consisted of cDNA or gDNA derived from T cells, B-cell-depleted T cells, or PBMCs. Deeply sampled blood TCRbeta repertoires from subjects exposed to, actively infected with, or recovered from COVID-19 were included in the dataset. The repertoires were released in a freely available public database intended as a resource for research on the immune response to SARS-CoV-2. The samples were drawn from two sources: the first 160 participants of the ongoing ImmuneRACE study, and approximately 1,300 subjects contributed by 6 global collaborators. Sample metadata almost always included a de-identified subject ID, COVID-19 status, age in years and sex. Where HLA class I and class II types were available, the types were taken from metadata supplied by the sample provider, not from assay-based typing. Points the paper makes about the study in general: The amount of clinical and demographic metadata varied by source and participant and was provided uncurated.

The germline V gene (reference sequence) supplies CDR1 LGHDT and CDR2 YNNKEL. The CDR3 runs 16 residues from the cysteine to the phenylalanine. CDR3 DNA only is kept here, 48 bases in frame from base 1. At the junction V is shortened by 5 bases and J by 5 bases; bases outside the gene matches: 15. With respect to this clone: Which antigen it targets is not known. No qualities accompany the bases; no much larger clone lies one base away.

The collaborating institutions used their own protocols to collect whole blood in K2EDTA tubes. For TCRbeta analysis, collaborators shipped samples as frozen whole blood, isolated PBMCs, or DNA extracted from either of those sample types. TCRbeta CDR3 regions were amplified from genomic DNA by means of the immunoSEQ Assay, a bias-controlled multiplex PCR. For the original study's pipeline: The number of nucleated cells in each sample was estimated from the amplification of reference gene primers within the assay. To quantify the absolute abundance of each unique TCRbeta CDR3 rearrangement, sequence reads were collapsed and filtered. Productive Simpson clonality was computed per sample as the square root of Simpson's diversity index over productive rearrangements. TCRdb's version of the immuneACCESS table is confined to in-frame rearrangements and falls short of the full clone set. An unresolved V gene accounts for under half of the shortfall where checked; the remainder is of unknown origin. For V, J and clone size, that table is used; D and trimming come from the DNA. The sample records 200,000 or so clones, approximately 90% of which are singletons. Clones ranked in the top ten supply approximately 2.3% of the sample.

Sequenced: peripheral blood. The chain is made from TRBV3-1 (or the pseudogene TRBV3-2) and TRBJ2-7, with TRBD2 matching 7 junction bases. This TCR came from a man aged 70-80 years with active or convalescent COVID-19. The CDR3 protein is CASSGSGVRWINEQYF. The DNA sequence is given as TGTGCCAGCAGCGGGAGCGGGGTCCGTTGGATAAACGAGCAGTACTTC.